These 5 T cell receptor beta chains came from one sample sequenced in a study of cytomegalovirus exposure and HLA in healthy donors. This PCR relied on a set of 60 Vbeta primers and 13 Jbeta primers. Here immunoSEQ multiplex PCR was the method, and the copy in TCRdb shows in-frame clones only, minus some. Found here are about 200,000 clones, roughly four fifths of them singletons; the top ten hold around 0.1%. Sequences were obtained from PBMCs. Receptors were obtained from a boy aged 2 to 10 in good health and CMV-seronegative.

The genes are TRBV4-3 and TRBJ1-1; the D gene is possibly TRBD1 (5 bases). Trimming shortened V by 0 bases and J by 0 bases, and 14 bases separated the two germline ends. CDR3 length: 17 amino acids. Per the germline V gene, CDR1 is LGHNA and CDR2 is YSLEER. CDR3 sequence (DNA): TGCGCCAGCAGCCAAGATCCCCCAGGGTCCATGAACACTGAAGCTTTCTTT. It encodes CASSQDPPGSMNTEAFF.

The chain combines TRBV7-2 with TRBJ2-7, with D tentatively TRBD1 (6 bases). Germline lookup yields CDR1 SGHTA and CDR2 FQGNSA. This CDR3 region has 16 residues. V lost 3 bases to trimming and J lost 2 bases, with 17 bases between them. CDR3 sequence (DNA): TGTGCCAGCAGCTTCACCTCCTACAGGGAAACCTACGAGCAGTACTTC. Amino acid sequence: CASSFTSYRETYEQYF.

To note about this clone: The sample contains more than one DNA sequence encoding this CDR3. This rearrangement joins TRBV5-6 to TRBJ1-3; D uncertain. Germline V gene lookup returns CDR1 SGHDT and CDR2 YYEEEE. The V end was cut by 4 bases, the J end by 4 bases, with 15 bases between. There are 15 residues in the CDR3. CDR3 protein: CASSLRDTEGNTIYF. CDR3 coding DNA: TGTGCCAGCAGCCTACGAGATACTGAGGGAAACACCATATATTTT.

The J gene is TRBJ1-2, the V gene TRBV5-1; D is unclear. Trimming took 0 bases from V and 5 from J, leaving 14 bases between them. The germline V gene has CDR1 SGHRS and CDR2 YFSETQ. This CDR3 is built from 15 residues. CDR3: CASSLVDAGLYGYTF. The CDR3 nucleotides read TGCGCCAGCAGCTTGGTGGACGCCGGACTGTATGGCTACACCTTC.

This clone was counted once. This chain uses TRBV5-1 with TRBJ2-2; D possibly corresponds to TRBD1 (5 bases). This CDR3 is 14 amino acids long. Looked up from germline, CDR1 is SGHRS and CDR2 is YFSETQ. Deletions cut 0 bases from V and 7 bases from J, with 10 bases between. CDR3 DNA sequence: TGCGCCAGCAGCTTGGGGGGCCGTATCGGGGAGCTGTTTTTT. It encodes CASSLGGRIGELFF.